This T cell receptor beta chain was captured in a study of radiation and T cells in renal cell carcinoma. This clone appeared a single time. TCRdb keeps only in-frame clones here, not all; method: immunoSEQ multiplex PCR. The data show some 110,000 clones, with roughly 80% seen just once and approximately 3% held by the top ten. The germline V and J ends were trimmed by 0 bases and 1 base, with 7 bases remaining between them. The germline CDR1 and CDR2 sequences are SGHRS and YFSETQ. This CDR3 is 14 amino acids long. As to time point: baseline pretreatment blood. As to treatment: 15 Gy SBRT to primary tumor, nephrectomy 4 weeks later. After SBRT, blood was collected at 2 and 4 weeks, plus baseline. This renal cell carcinoma was of the clear cell type.

This receptor was identified in a woman aged 55-70 years with renal cell carcinoma. This sample comprised blood, obtained from a patient whose treatment included radiotherapy and nephrectomy. V gene TRBV5-1 combines with J gene TRBJ2-5, with unresolved D. CDR3 DNA: TGCGCCAGCAGCTTGGGGCAACCCCAAGAGACCCAGTACTTC. It encodes CASSLGQPQETQYF.